Below, one TCR gamma chain is given with its context. Only a few counts were recorded for this clone. Its binding antigen is unknown. It differs at one base from a far larger clone, so likely a read error. Other DNA sequences within the sample encode an identical CDR3. Libraries were built with RT-PCR. Sequencing instrument: Illumina MiSeq. The public reads were reprocessed by TCRdb using CATT, and rows of matching DNA were later combined. The sample includes some 2,100 gamma-chain clones, with 6.6% observed a single time. Approximately 57% of the sample goes to the ten largest clones. Its CDR3 holds 17 amino acids, cysteine through phenylalanine. Only the CDR3 DNA stays, 51 bases, in frame from base 1. V is trimmed back by 2 bases and J by 11 bases, and the junction contains 12 bases that no gene match accounts for. CDR1 and CDR2, per the germline V gene (reference sequence), are GITISATS and ISYDGTV.

These data are taken from a study of gamma-delta T cells after stem cell transplantation (dated by TCRdb to about 2016). Source material: gamma-delta T cells. The sequence joins TRGV9 to TRGJP. The J gene, not given by TCRdb, was assigned here from a germline match of the nucleotide sequence. The clonotype originates from a human donor. It is not recorded whose cells these are; they may come from a transplant donor. The sequence in DNA is TGTGCCTTGTGGGAGGCGGAGGGGGAGCTGGGCAAAAAAATCAAGGTATTT. Its protein reads: CALWEAEGELGKKIKVF.